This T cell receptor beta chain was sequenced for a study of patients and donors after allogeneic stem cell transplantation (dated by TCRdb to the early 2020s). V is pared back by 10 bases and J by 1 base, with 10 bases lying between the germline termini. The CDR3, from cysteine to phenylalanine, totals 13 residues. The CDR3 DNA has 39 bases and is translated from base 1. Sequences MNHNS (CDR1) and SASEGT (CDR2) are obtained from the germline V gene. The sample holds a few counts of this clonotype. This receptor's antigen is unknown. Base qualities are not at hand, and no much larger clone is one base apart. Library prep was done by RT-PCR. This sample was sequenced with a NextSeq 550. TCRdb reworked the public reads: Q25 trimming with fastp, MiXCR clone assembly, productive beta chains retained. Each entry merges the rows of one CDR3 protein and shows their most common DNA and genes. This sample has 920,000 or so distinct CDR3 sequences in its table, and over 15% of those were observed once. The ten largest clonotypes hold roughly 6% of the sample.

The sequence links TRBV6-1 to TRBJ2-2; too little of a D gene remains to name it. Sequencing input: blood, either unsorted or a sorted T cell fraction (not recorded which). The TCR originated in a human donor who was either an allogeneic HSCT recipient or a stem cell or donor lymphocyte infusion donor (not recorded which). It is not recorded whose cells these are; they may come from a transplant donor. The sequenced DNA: TGTGCCACCCGAGGATTGAACACCGGGGAGCTGTTTTTT. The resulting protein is CATRGLNTGELFF.